This T cell receptor (beta chain) emerged from a study of control samples from healthy donors and cancer patients. V dropped 0 bases and J dropped 5 bases, with 11 bases sitting between them. The CDR3 is 15 amino acids. Germline CDR1 is LNHNV and CDR2 is YYDKDF (reference sequence). Assay used: immunoSEQ multiplex PCR; TCRdb lists only in-frame clones, some missing. The table shows around 140,000 clones, with approximately 90% occurring only once. The origin of this receptor is a woman between 45 and 65 years old in good health. The sample taken for sequencing was blood. The V and J genes are TRBV15 and TRBJ1-5; D unclear. The CDR3 region has the DNA TGTGCCACCAGCAGAGATCTTGGCATGTATCAGCCCCAGCATTTT. It translates to CATSRDLGMYQPQHF.